This T cell receptor (beta chain) was sequenced for a study of blood T cell repertoires in COVID-19. The CDR3 covers 12 residues. The V gene lost 5 bases and the J gene lost 5 bases, with 9 bases spanning the gap. Profiled with immunoSEQ multiplex PCR; TCRdb holds only in-frame clones, not every one. The sample lists roughly 200,000 clones, around 88% seen once, with about 4% in the top ten. This clonotype was obtained from a woman in her thirties who had been exposed to COVID-19. The chain carries TRBV12-3 or TRBV12-4 and TRBJ1-2; D is possibly TRBD1 (6 bases). The sequencing sample was made of PBMCs or T cells enriched from blood (not recorded which). The CDR3 nucleotides are TGTGCCAGCAGTGGACAGAGATATGGCTACACCTTC. This gives the protein CASSGQRYGYTF.